The 3 T cell receptor beta chains given below trace back to one sample, sequenced in a study of blood T cell repertoires in COVID-19. Measured with immunoSEQ multiplex PCR; TCRdb has only the in-frame clones, and not every one. Of approximately 100,000 clones listed, 70% to 85% are singletons. The sequenced sample was peripheral blood. These receptors all come from a man in his sixties or seventies with active or convalescent COVID-19.

The chain carries TRBV27 and TRBJ1-2; the match to TRBD1 covers 7 bases. The CDR3 extends over 11 amino acids. Trimming cost V 8 bases and J 8 bases; bases outside gene matches: 5. CDR1 is MNHEY and CDR2 is SMNVEV in the germline V gene (reference sequence). CDR3 in amino acids: CASGTGAGYTF. CDR3 in DNA: TGTGCCAGCGGCACAGGGGCCGGCTACACCTTC.

The rearrangement uses TRBV5-1 and TRBJ1-1; perhaps TRBD1 as D (5 bases). V lost 1 base and J lost 2, with 12 bases in between. This CDR3 is 15 amino acids long. The germline CDR1 and CDR2 sequences are SGHRS and YFSETQ. The CDR3 nucleotides are TGCGCCAGCAGCTTGAAGGCAGGGCTTAACACTGAAGCTTTCTTT. Translation gives CASSLKAGLNTEAFF.

V gene TRBV5-1 combines with J gene TRBJ1-2; 8 bases fit TRBD1. J gave up 6 bases and V 4 bases, and 8 bases lay outside the gene matches. Germline V gene lookup returns CDR1 SGHRS and CDR2 YFSETQ. CDR3 length equals 14 residues. The CDR3 DNA sequence: TGCGCCAGCAGCCCCTACCAGGGGGCGGATGGCTACACCTTC. Its protein is CASSPYQGADGYTF. The variable domain in full, completed from reference TRBV5-1 and TRBJ1-2, reads KAGVTQTPRYLIKTRGQQVTLSCSPISGHRSVSWYQQTPGQGLQFLFEYFSETQRNKGNFPGRFSGRQFSNSRSEMNVSTLELGDSALYLCASSPYQGADGYTFGSGTRLTVV.